Listed here is a single TCR beta chain. The antigen this receptor binds is unknown. Per-base qualities were not stored, and no clone one base away is much larger. Other DNA sequences in the sample encode the same CDR3. The CDR3 regions of human TCRbeta chains were subjected to immunosequencing. In the paper's pipeline: TCRs in the repertoires were compared against a reference library of SARS-CoV-2-specific TCRs that had been generated with the MIRA antigen-specificity platform. Breadth was defined as the fraction of unique TCRs that were SARS-CoV-2-associated, and depth was defined as the fraction of total T cells that were SARS-CoV-2-associated. Each spike-specific TCR was assigned to its reactive spike region and to a CD4 or CD8 class using the MIRA data. Log10-transformed breadth and depth values were compared by one-way ANOVA with Sidak's multiple comparisons tests. What TCRdb holds here is the immuneACCESS table cut down to in-frame rearrangements. Part of the clones is not present; checked against another copy, under half of the missing clones reflect an unresolved V gene, and the others are unexplained. V, J and clone size are those of that table, while D and trimming were read from the DNA. For this sample the table gives 100,000 to 150,000 clones, of which 92% were detected only once. 11% to 15% of the sample comes from the top ten.

In the paper's terms, the time point label means: baseline before first vaccination. The vaccinee samples were drawn from two UK trials, COV001 and COV002, one of which was a single-blind randomized controlled phase 2/3 trial testing AZD1222 (ChAdOx1 nCoV-19) in healthy adults. Trial participant PBMC samples were collected at day 0 and day 28 after the second dose for TCRbeta chain sequencing. This entry is derived from a study of T cell responses to AZD1222 COVID-19 vaccine (TCRdb year 2021). Study-wide context: AZD1222 recipients with second doses at about 4 weeks or about 12 weeks were pooled, because spike-specific TCR depth and breadth did not differ between schedules. A total of 230 to 250 trial participants underwent TCR sequencing, of whom approximately 210 received two doses of AZD1222 and about 25 received two doses of the MenACWY control vaccine. Trial participants were enrolled by age into 18-55, 56-69 and 70-plus year subgroups, with approximately 150, 28 and 58 TCR-sequenced participants respectively.

The paper as a whole reports these results and caveats: Because no samples from the day 14 peak response were available, repertoires could be characterized only after the peak T cell response. A significant rise in spike-specific TCR breadth and depth was observed after two AZD1222 doses relative to day 0 and relative to MenACWY recipients. Reportedly, almost half of the unique spike-specific TCRs recognized epitopes lying outside the regions that are mutated in the B.1.351 and B.1.1.7 variants. Conclusions about previously exposed vaccinees were limited because only a handful of AZD1222 recipients were SARS-CoV-2 seropositive at baseline. Most participants were white British and females outnumbered males, and the authors suggested that clonal diversity may have been underestimated. The 56-69-year group was small, and its depth increase did not reach significance, likely because of low power. The vaccine-associated CD4 TCRs covered the entire spike protein, and the dominant responses fell in regions 160-218 and 743-854.

Relative to germline, V is missing 4 bases and J is missing 1 base, with 1 base of the junction outside any gene match. The CDR3 measures 15 amino acids from cysteine to phenylalanine. Solely the CDR3 DNA is kept, with 45 bases framed from the first base. CDR1 is given as MGHRA and CDR2 as YSYEKL, both from the germline V gene. The sequence joins TRBV4-1 to TRBJ2-3; 11 central bases correspond to TRBD2. The sequence was obtained from an adult in good health. The specimen comprised peripheral blood, sampled on day 0 of AZD1222 vaccination. CDR3 loop: CASSPLAGGTDTQYF. The DNA sequence is TGCGCCAGCAGCCCACTAGCGGGGGGCACAGATACGCAGTATTTT.